This T cell receptor (beta chain) emerged from a study of breast tumors, draining lymph nodes, adjacent tissues. As regards this clonotype: Its cognate antigen is unknown. The germline gene is not matched at one end of the junction; a read error may be the cause.

Each CDR3 protein gets one entry after TCRdb re-called the multiplex PCR reads with MiXCR. The table lists about 180,000 distinct CDR3 sequences, about 30% of them singletons. The lymph nodes were axillary draining lymph nodes from breast cancer patients. The study's findings and limits: Tumor T cell lymph node origin was a supported hypothesis, not proven. Tumor TCR diversity was below lymph nodes but above nontumor tissue. Tumor and nontumor repertoires were significantly more similar in luminal-like than in basal-like breast cancer. The data were judged consistent with most tumor T cells coming from lymph node and expanding in tumor.

The source is a female donor with breast cancer. Some clones in this sample may be carry-over from other donors' samples. The sample was axillary lymph node tissue.

CDR3 DNA: TGTGCCAGCAGAAGGGGGGCCACCGTCCTGACTTTC. Translated, it gives CASRRGATVLTF. The chain is built from TRBV5-8 and TRBJ2-6, with D perhaps TRBD1 or TRBD2 (6 bases each). The germline gives CDR1 SGHTS, CDR2 YDEGEE. This CDR3 has 12 amino acids.